These T cell receptor beta chains were read from a single sample in a study of T-cell reconstitution after alpha-beta-depleted transplantation in children. MiXCR, run by TCRdb on the PCR reads, gives a single entry per CDR3 protein. In the table there are about 300,000 distinct CDR3 sequences, 10% of which are singletons. Specimen: PBMCs, collected before TCRalphabeta/CD19-depleted stem cell transplant. These receptor sequences come from a boy in the first two years of life with acute myeloid leukemia, due to receive a stem cell transplant. CDR3s include the opening cysteine and the closing phenylalanine or tryptophan. A D gene is named only where the DNA matches it firmly. The size of a clone is reported for some rows only, either as once, few or many, or as a class for expanded clones.

D,size,J,V,DNA,CDR3
-,-,TRBJ1-2,TRBV5-1,TGCGCCAGCAGCAATGCGGAAAGACATGGCTACACCTTC,CASSNAERHGYTF
TRBD1,many,TRBJ2-1,TRBV6-5,TGTGCCAGCAGTTCAACCCAGGGGGCCTACAATGAGCAGTTCTTC,CASSSTQGAYNEQFF
TRBD1,many,TRBJ2-2,TRBV12-3/TRBV12-4,TGTGCCAGCAGTTCCAACAGGGGGCGTAGGACCGGGGAGCTGTTTTTT,CASSSNRGRRTGELFF
-,many,TRBJ1-2,TRBV12-3/TRBV12-4,TGTGCCAGCAGTTCAGGGTGGGGCTACACCTTC,CASSSGWGYTF
-,many,TRBJ1-1,TRBV29-1,TGCAGCGTTGAAGAGGCTTTCTTT,CSVEEAFF
TRBD2,few,TRBJ2-5,TRBV5-5,TGTGCCAGCAGAGCCTTCGGGGGGGCCTTCCAAGAGACCCAGTACTTC,CASRAFGGAFQETQYF
-,many,TRBJ2-3,TRBV7-3,TGTGCCAGCAGCAGAGAGCCAGGGCCAGATACGCAGTATTTT,CASSREPGPDTQYF
-,few,TRBJ1-5,TRBV12-3/TRBV12-4,TGTGCCAGCAGTTTCGGGGTTCGAAATCAGCCCCAGCATTTT,CASSFGVRNQPQHF
-,many,TRBJ2-5,TRBV3-1,TGTGCCAGCAGCCAAGGAGGGGGGCTAGGGGAGACCCAGTACTTC,CASSQGGGLGETQYF
TRBD2,medium-sized,TRBJ2-1,TRBV20-1,TGCAGTGCTAGAGGGACTAGCGAATACAATGAGCAGTTCTTC,CSARGTSEYNEQFF
-,many,TRBJ2-7,TRBV12-3/TRBV12-4,TGTGCCAGCAGTCCCGCGGGACCGCACTCCTACGAGCAGTACTTC,CASSPAGPHSYEQYF
TRBD2,many,TRBJ2-7,TRBV18,TGTGCCAGCTCCGCCCCACTAGCGGGACCTTACGAGCAGTACTTC,CASSAPLAGPYEQYF
-,many,TRBJ2-6,TRBV20-1,TGCAGTGCTAGAGAGTTCCGGGCCGCCAACGTCCTGACTTTC,CSAREFRAANVLTF
TRBD2,-,TRBJ2-2,TRBV9,TGTGCCAGCAGCGTGGGTGGAGCGGGAGCCGGGGAGCTGTTTTTT,CASSVGGAGAGELFF
TRBD2,many,TRBJ2-7,TRBV7-2,TGTGCCAGCAGCCTCAGCGGGAGGGCCTACGAGCAGTACTTC,CASSLSGRAYEQYF
-,many,TRBJ2-7,TRBV12-3/TRBV12-4,TGTGCCAGCCAAGGGGACCCCTACGAGCAGTACTTC,CASQGDPYEQYF
TRBD2,many,TRBJ2-1,TRBV7-2,TGTGCCAGCAGTCGGGAGGCTACTCACAATGAGCAGTTCTTC,CASSREATHNEQFF
-,few,TRBJ2-1,TRBV5-1,TGCGCCAGCAGCTTGCTCCACAGGGACCAAAGGAATGAGCAGTTCTTC,CASSLLHRDQRNEQFF
-,many,TRBJ2-3,TRBV5-1,TGCGCCAGCAGCATACCGCAGGGAATTTACGCAGATACGCAGTATTTT,CASSIPQGIYADTQYF
-,many,TRBJ2-1,TRBV5-5,TGTGCCAGCAGCTTCCCCGGGAACCATGAGCAGTTCTTC,CASSFPGNHEQFF
-,-,TRBJ2-5,TRBV20-1,TGCAGTGCTAGGTATTCGGCGCCCACCGGGACCCAGTACTTC,CSARYSAPTGTQYF
-,many,TRBJ2-2,TRBV7-2,TGTGCCAGCAGCTTGAGGAGGGGGGACACCGGGGAGCTGTTTTTT,CASSLRRGDTGELFF
TRBD2,few,TRBJ2-7,TRBV12-3/TRBV12-4,TGTGCCAGCAGTCCAAGCGGGAGCCTTGCCTACGAGCAGTACTTC,CASSPSGSLAYEQYF
-,many,TRBJ2-3,TRBV12-3/TRBV12-4,TGTGCCAGCAGCCAACACACAGATACGCAGTATTTT,CASSQHTDTQYF
-,many,TRBJ1-5,TRBV4-2,TGTGCCAGCAGCCCCCTACGGGGACAGCCCCAGCATTTT,CASSPLRGQPQHF
TRBD1,-,TRBJ2-6,TRBV5-4,TGTGCCAGCAGCTTGGTATTGGGACAGTCCCGCTCTGGGGCCAACGTCCTGACTTTC,CASSLVLGQSRSGANVLTF
-,many,TRBJ2-1,TRBV4-2,TGTGCCAGCAGCCAAGGAAACAGCGAGCAGTTCTTC,CASSQGNSEQFF
TRBD1,many,TRBJ2-1,TRBV9,TGTGCCAGCAGCGCACAGGGGACCTTCGACAATGAGCAGTTCTTC,CASSAQGTFDNEQFF
TRBD1,many,TRBJ2-7,TRBV20-1,TGCAGTGCTAGTGAGGAGGGAACAGGGGGAGGTTCCTACGAGCAGTACTTC,CSASEEGTGGGSYEQYF